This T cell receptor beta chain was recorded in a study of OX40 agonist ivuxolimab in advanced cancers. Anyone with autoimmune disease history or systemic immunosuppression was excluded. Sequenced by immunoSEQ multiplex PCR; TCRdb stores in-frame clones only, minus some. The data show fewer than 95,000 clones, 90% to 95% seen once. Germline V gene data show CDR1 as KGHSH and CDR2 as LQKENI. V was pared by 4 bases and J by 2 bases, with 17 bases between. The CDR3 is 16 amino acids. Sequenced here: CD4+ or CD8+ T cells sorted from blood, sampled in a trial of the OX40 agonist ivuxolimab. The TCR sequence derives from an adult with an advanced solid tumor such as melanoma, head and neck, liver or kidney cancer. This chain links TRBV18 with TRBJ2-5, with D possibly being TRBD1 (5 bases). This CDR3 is CASSHNPRTLQETQYF. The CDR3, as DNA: TGTGCCAGCTCACACAACCCCCGGACATTACAAGAGACCCAGTACTTC.